The sequence of this T cell receptor (beta chain) was determined in a study of T-cell reconstitution after alpha-beta-depleted transplantation in children. Unique molecular identifiers were built into the TCRbeta library. TCRdb re-analysed the PCR reads in MiXCR, keeping a single row per CDR3 protein. The data contain 200,000 or so distinct CDR3 sequences, 7.5% to 9.5% of them seen just once; the ten biggest clones take up less than 40%. The V gene end was trimmed by 2 bases and the J gene end by 6 bases; junction bases not matched to a gene: 9. CDR3 length: 17 residues. Details on this clonotype: Its antigen is unknown.

Findings and limits, study-wide: Once a year had passed after transplant, T-cell counts and diversity came mostly from newly produced T cells.

This clonotype was obtained from a male patient aged 2-9 years who had a stem cell transplant for acute myeloid leukemia, so the T cells may come from the graft donor. The chain is built from TRBV12-3 or TRBV12-4 and TRBJ2-1; the match to TRBD2 covers 11 bases. The sample consisted of PBMCs, mostly from graft donor cells, taken 360 days after TCRalphabeta/CD19-depleted stem cell transplant. The DNA for the CDR3 is TGTGCCAGCAGTTTAAGGCTAGCGGGAGGCCTCGGCAATGAGCAGTTCTTC. This codes for CASSLRLAGGLGNEQFF.